These T cell receptor beta chains were read from a single sample in a study of T-cell memory formation after mild COVID-19. One entry per CDR3 protein results from TCRdb running MiXCR on the 5' RACE reads. Among 400,000 to 500,000 distinct CDR3 sequences, about 19% were seen once, and the ten largest hold approximately 8.4%. The sample was PBMCs or a T cell subset sorted from them (not recorded which). Receptors originate from an adult woman who had mild COVID-19 (a few samples of this study predate the infection). Cell type and time point are not known. Both conserved end residues are part of each CDR3. The D gene is left open where the match is weak. Expanded clones are given a class, and other clones once, few, many or no size at all.

J gene: TRBJ2-5; clone size: NA; CDR3 length: 15; D gene: NA; V gene: TRBV7-2; CDR3 protein: CASSLASQYQETQYF; CDR3 DNA: TGTGCCAGCAGCTTAGCCAGTCAGTACCAAGAGACCCAGTACTTC
J gene: TRBJ2-7; clone size: NA; CDR3 length: 14; D gene: NA; V gene: TRBV6-6; CDR3 protein: CASSYSAETYEQYF; CDR3 DNA: TGTGCCAGCAGTTACTCTGCGGAGACCTACGAGCAGTACTTC
J gene: TRBJ2-1; clone size: NA; CDR3 length: 14; D gene: NA; V gene: TRBV12-3/TRBV12-4; CDR3 protein: CASSFRWVHNEQFF; CDR3 DNA: TGTGCCAGCAGTTTCCGTTGGGTTCACAATGAGCAGTTCTTC
J gene: TRBJ1-1; clone size: few; CDR3 length: 17; D gene: NA; V gene: TRBV7-3; CDR3 protein: CASSPVPSNTRNTEAFF; CDR3 DNA: TGTGCCAGCAGCCCGGTCCCATCAAACACCAGGAACACTGAAGCTTTCTTT
J gene: TRBJ2-1; clone size: few; CDR3 length: 15; D gene: TRBD2; V gene: TRBV9; CDR3 protein: CASSELAGEVGEQFF; CDR3 DNA: TGTGCCAGCAGCGAACTAGCGGGAGAAGTAGGTGAGCAGTTCTTC
J gene: TRBJ2-7; clone size: few; CDR3 length: 14; D gene: NA; V gene: TRBV6-5; CDR3 protein: CASSPRESSYEQYF; CDR3 DNA: TGTGCCAGCAGCCCCAGGGAGAGCTCCTACGAGCAGTACTTC
J gene: TRBJ1-5; clone size: few; CDR3 length: 14; D gene: NA; V gene: TRBV27; CDR3 protein: CASSPRARVKPQHF; CDR3 DNA: TGTGCCAGCAGTCCAAGGGCCAGGGTTAAGCCCCAGCATTTT
J gene: TRBJ2-6; clone size: NA; CDR3 length: 16; D gene: NA; V gene: TRBV5-1; CDR3 protein: CASSLIESSGANVLTF; CDR3 DNA: TGCGCCAGCAGCTTGATTGAAAGCTCTGGGGCCAACGTCCTGACTTTC
J gene: TRBJ2-7; clone size: NA; CDR3 length: 14; D gene: NA; V gene: TRBV6-1; CDR3 protein: CAILAGQRSLGQYF; CDR3 DNA: TGTGCCATACTCGCGGGACAGCGTTCCTTGGGGCAGTACTTC
J gene: TRBJ2-1; clone size: few; CDR3 length: 13; D gene: TRBD2; V gene: TRBV27; CDR3 protein: CASSLTGGFEQFF; CDR3 DNA: TGTGCCAGCAGTTTAACGGGGGGATTTGAGCAGTTCTTC
J gene: TRBJ1-1; clone size: few; CDR3 length: 14; D gene: TRBD1; V gene: TRBV30; CDR3 protein: CAWSVGTGGTEAFF; CDR3 DNA: TGTGCCTGGAGTGTGGGGACAGGGGGCACTGAAGCTTTCTTT
J gene: TRBJ2-7; clone size: NA; CDR3 length: 13; D gene: NA; V gene: TRBV29-1; CDR3 protein: CSVAPPGVYEQYF; CDR3 DNA: TGCAGCGTTGCCCCACCTGGCGTCTACGAGCAGTACTTC
J gene: TRBJ1-1; clone size: few; CDR3 length: 14; D gene: NA; V gene: TRBV12-3/TRBV12-4; CDR3 protein: CASSLTGAGTEAFF; CDR3 DNA: TGTGCCAGCAGTTTGACAGGTGCAGGCACTGAAGCTTTCTTT
J gene: TRBJ2-7; clone size: few; CDR3 length: 15; D gene: NA; V gene: TRBV20-1; CDR3 protein: CSARGGDMGLYEQYF; CDR3 DNA: TGCAGTGCTAGGGGCGGGGACATGGGCCTCTACGAGCAGTACTTC
J gene: TRBJ2-2; clone size: few; CDR3 length: 13; D gene: TRBD2; V gene: TRBV7-7; CDR3 protein: CASSGGITGELFF; CDR3 DNA: TGTGCTAGCTCGGGAGGGATCACCGGGGAGCTGTTTTTT
J gene: TRBJ2-2; clone size: NA; CDR3 length: 17; D gene: NA; V gene: TRBV12-3/TRBV12-4; CDR3 protein: CASSLMLGTSNTGELFF; CDR3 DNA: TGTGCCAGCAGTTTAATGCTGGGGACATCAAACACCGGGGAGCTGTTTTTT
J gene: TRBJ2-7; clone size: NA; CDR3 length: 15; D gene: TRBD1; V gene: TRBV7-9; CDR3 protein: CASSRDRGSSYEQYF; CDR3 DNA: TGTGCCAGCAGCCGGGACAGGGGCAGCTCCTACGAGCAGTACTTC
J gene: TRBJ2-1; clone size: NA; CDR3 length: 15; D gene: NA; V gene: TRBV2; CDR3 protein: CAIRPWVSSYNEQFF; CDR3 DNA: TGTGCCATCCGCCCGTGGGTTTCCTCCTACAATGAGCAGTTCTTC
J gene: TRBJ2-3; clone size: many; CDR3 length: 16; D gene: NA; V gene: TRBV25-1; CDR3 protein: CASSERGEASTDTQYF; CDR3 DNA: TGTGCCAGCAGTGAAAGGGGGGAAGCAAGCACAGATACGCAGTATTTT
J gene: TRBJ2-7; clone size: few; CDR3 length: 12; D gene: NA; V gene: TRBV5-1; CDR3 protein: CASSSSHPEQYF; CDR3 DNA: TGCGCCAGCAGCTCGTCCCACCCCGAGCAGTACTTC
J gene: TRBJ1-1; clone size: few; CDR3 length: 14; D gene: NA; V gene: TRBV5-1; CDR3 protein: CASSLVGSGTEAFF; CDR3 DNA: TGCGCCAGCAGCTTGGTGGGCAGCGGCACTGAAGCTTTCTTT
J gene: TRBJ1-2; clone size: NA; CDR3 length: 15; D gene: TRBD1; V gene: TRBV20-1; CDR3 protein: CSARDLAGQNYGYTF; CDR3 DNA: TGCAGTGCTAGAGATTTGGCGGGACAGAACTATGGCTACACCTTC
J gene: TRBJ1-2; clone size: NA; CDR3 length: 13; D gene: NA; V gene: TRBV6-1; CDR3 protein: CASSLDASGGYTF; CDR3 DNA: TGTGCCAGCAGTTTAGATGCTTCCGGGGGCTACACCTTC
J gene: TRBJ1-3; clone size: NA; CDR3 length: 13; D gene: NA; V gene: TRBV7-6; CDR3 protein: CASSRSTGNTIYF; CDR3 DNA: TGTGCCAGCAGCCGCAGTACGGGAAACACCATATATTTT
J gene: TRBJ1-1; clone size: NA; CDR3 length: 12; D gene: NA; V gene: TRBV19; CDR3 protein: CASSHRDTEAFF; CDR3 DNA: TGTGCCAGTAGCCATCGGGACACTGAAGCTTTCTTT
J gene: TRBJ1-1; clone size: NA; CDR3 length: 12; D gene: NA; V gene: TRBV20-1; CDR3 protein: CSAIQSNTEAFF; CDR3 DNA: TGCAGTGCTATCCAGTCGAACACTGAAGCTTTCTTT
J gene: TRBJ2-3; clone size: many; CDR3 length: 15; D gene: NA; V gene: TRBV5-4; CDR3 protein: CASSLVSPGTDTQYF; CDR3 DNA: TGTGCCAGCAGCTTGGTATCACCAGGCACAGATACGCAGTATTTT
J gene: TRBJ1-5; clone size: few; CDR3 length: 12; D gene: NA; V gene: TRBV12-3/TRBV12-4; CDR3 protein: CASSSRYQPQHF; CDR3 DNA: TGTGCCAGCAGTTCTCGATATCAGCCCCAGCATTTT
J gene: TRBJ2-1; clone size: NA; CDR3 length: 12; D gene: NA; V gene: TRBV7-2; CDR3 protein: CASSRSGSEQFF; CDR3 DNA: TGTGCCAGCAGTCGATCAGGATCAGAGCAGTTCTTC
J gene: TRBJ1-5; clone size: NA; CDR3 length: 15; D gene: NA; V gene: TRBV7-9; CDR3 protein: CASSLGPYSNQPQHF; CDR3 DNA: TGTGCCAGCAGTTTGGGGCCTTACAGCAATCAGCCCCAGCATTTT
J gene: TRBJ2-7; clone size: few; CDR3 length: 15; D gene: NA; V gene: TRBV27; CDR3 protein: CASSWAGLGAYEQYF; CDR3 DNA: TGTGCCAGCAGTTGGGCGGGGTTGGGTGCCTACGAGCAGTACTTC
J gene: TRBJ1-6; clone size: few; CDR3 length: 14; D gene: TRBD1; V gene: TRBV10-3; CDR3 protein: CAIRTGGNNSPLHF; CDR3 DNA: TGTGCCATCCGGACAGGGGGTAATAATTCACCCCTCCACTTT
J gene: TRBJ1-5; clone size: NA; CDR3 length: 16; D gene: TRBD1; V gene: TRBV7-2; CDR3 protein: CASSPGGILGNQPQHF; CDR3 DNA: TGTGCCAGCAGCCCAGGGGGGATTCTGGGAAATCAGCCCCAGCATTTT
J gene: TRBJ2-4; clone size: few; CDR3 length: 14; D gene: NA; V gene: TRBV5-1; CDR3 protein: CASSFGSSANIQYF; CDR3 DNA: TGCGCCAGCAGCTTTGGGAGCTCGGCAAACATTCAGTACTTC
J gene: TRBJ1-5; clone size: few; CDR3 length: 14; D gene: NA; V gene: TRBV7-2; CDR3 protein: CASSPMRGRQPQHF; CDR3 DNA: TGTGCCAGCAGCCCGATGCGGGGACGGCAGCCCCAGCATTTT
J gene: TRBJ1-4; clone size: NA; CDR3 length: 16; D gene: NA; V gene: TRBV5-5; CDR3 protein: CASSPNAGLRNEKLFF; CDR3 DNA: TGTGCCAGCAGCCCCAACGCTGGACTTAGGAATGAAAAACTGTTTTTT
J gene: TRBJ2-7; clone size: NA; CDR3 length: 15; D gene: NA; V gene: TRBV4-1; CDR3 protein: CASSQRTASSYEQYF; CDR3 DNA: TGCGCCAGCAGCCAACGGACGGCCAGCTCCTACGAGCAGTACTTC
J gene: TRBJ2-1; clone size: few; CDR3 length: 12; D gene: TRBD1; V gene: TRBV12-3/TRBV12-4; CDR3 protein: CASSLRTGEQFF; CDR3 DNA: TGTGCCAGCAGTCTTCGGACAGGGGAGCAGTTCTTC
J gene: TRBJ1-1; clone size: few; CDR3 length: 13; D gene: NA; V gene: TRBV3-1; CDR3 protein: CASSLGSLTEAFF; CDR3 DNA: TGTGCCAGCAGCCTGGGGAGTTTGACTGAAGCTTTCTTT
J gene: TRBJ2-1; clone size: NA; CDR3 length: 14; D gene: NA; V gene: TRBV29-1; CDR3 protein: CSAYGSPEGNEQFF; CDR3 DNA: TGCAGCGCCTACGGGTCCCCGGAGGGCAATGAGCAGTTCTTC
J gene: TRBJ2-7; clone size: few; CDR3 length: 14; D gene: NA; V gene: TRBV9; CDR3 protein: CASSGPQDPYEQYF; CDR3 DNA: TGTGCCAGCAGCGGACCACAGGACCCCTACGAGCAGTACTTC
J gene: TRBJ1-5; clone size: few; CDR3 length: 14; D gene: TRBD1; V gene: TRBV6-5; CDR3 protein: CASRPGTANQPQHF; CDR3 DNA: TGTGCCAGCAGACCCGGGACAGCTAATCAGCCCCAGCATTTT
J gene: TRBJ2-7; clone size: NA; CDR3 length: 14; D gene: NA; V gene: TRBV7-9; CDR3 protein: CASSFAGASYEQYF; CDR3 DNA: TGTGCCAGCAGCTTCGCGGGGGCAAGCTACGAGCAGTACTTC
J gene: TRBJ1-5; clone size: few; CDR3 length: 14; D gene: TRBD1; V gene: TRBV29-1; CDR3 protein: CSVAVGQSNQPQHF; CDR3 DNA: TGCAGCGTTGCCGTGGGACAGAGCAATCAGCCCCAGCATTTT
J gene: TRBJ2-1; clone size: many; CDR3 length: 14; D gene: TRBD1; V gene: TRBV5-1; CDR3 protein: CASSSGTGDNEQFF; CDR3 DNA: TGCGCCAGCAGCTCCGGGACAGGGGACAATGAGCAGTTCTTC
J gene: TRBJ2-5; clone size: NA; CDR3 length: 16; D gene: TRBD2; V gene: TRBV5-1; CDR3 protein: CASSLELAALQETQYF; CDR3 DNA: TGCGCCAGCAGCTTGGAGCTAGCGGCGCTCCAAGAGACCCAGTACTTC
J gene: TRBJ2-3; clone size: many; CDR3 length: 14; D gene: NA; V gene: TRBV7-2; CDR3 protein: CASSLDAATDTQYF; CDR3 DNA: TGTGCCAGCAGCTTAGACGCGGCCACAGATACGCAGTATTTT
J gene: TRBJ2-7; clone size: NA; CDR3 length: 18; D gene: TRBD2; V gene: TRBV3-1; CDR3 protein: CASSKGLAGGPGDREQYF; CDR3 DNA: TGTGCCAGCAGCAAGGGACTAGCGGGGGGGCCAGGAGATCGGGAGCAGTACTTC
J gene: TRBJ2-1; clone size: NA; CDR3 length: 11; D gene: NA; V gene: TRBV29-1; CDR3 protein: CSVPRYNEQFF; CDR3 DNA: TGCAGCGTTCCCAGATACAATGAGCAGTTCTTC
J gene: TRBJ2-3; clone size: few; CDR3 length: 18; D gene: NA; V gene: TRBV6-5; CDR3 protein: CASSYPGTGGSPTDTQYF; CDR3 DNA: TGTGCCAGCAGTTACCCAGGGACGGGGGGCTCCCCCACAGATACGCAGTATTTT
J gene: TRBJ1-2; clone size: few; CDR3 length: 14; D gene: NA; V gene: TRBV9; CDR3 protein: CASSLERGHEGYTF; CDR3 DNA: TGTGCCAGCAGCTTAGAGCGGGGACATGAGGGCTACACCTTC
J gene: TRBJ2-7; clone size: many; CDR3 length: 16; D gene: TRBD2; V gene: TRBV4-2; CDR3 protein: CASSQDLTSGSYEQYF; CDR3 DNA: TGTGCCAGCAGCCAAGATTTAACTAGCGGGAGCTACGAGCAGTACTTC
J gene: TRBJ1-1; clone size: once; CDR3 length: 15; D gene: NA; V gene: TRBV7-3; CDR3 protein: CASSKSRDLNTEAFF; CDR3 DNA: TGTGCCAGCAGCAAATCTAGGGATTTGAACACTGAAGCTTTCTTT
J gene: TRBJ2-3; clone size: NA; CDR3 length: 17; D gene: NA; V gene: TRBV20-1; CDR3 protein: CCARRVGWEDSTDTQYF; CDR3 DNA: TGCTGTGCTAGACGAGTCGGTTGGGAGGACAGCACAGATACGCAGTATTTT
J gene: TRBJ2-7; clone size: few; CDR3 length: 15; D gene: NA; V gene: TRBV7-2; CDR3 protein: CASSPTRANLGEQYF; CDR3 DNA: TGTGCCAGCAGCCCGACCCGGGCCAACCTGGGGGAGCAGTACTTC
J gene: TRBJ2-7; clone size: few; CDR3 length: 14; D gene: NA; V gene: TRBV7-9; CDR3 protein: CASSYPGPSYEQYF; CDR3 DNA: TGTGCCAGCAGTTATCCGGGCCCCTCCTACGAGCAGTACTTC
J gene: TRBJ1-3; clone size: NA; CDR3 length: 16; D gene: TRBD1; V gene: TRBV30; CDR3 protein: CAWRSGTGFSGNTIYF; CDR3 DNA: TGTGCCTGGAGGTCCGGGACAGGCTTCTCTGGAAACACCATATATTTT
J gene: TRBJ2-2; clone size: NA; CDR3 length: 15; D gene: TRBD2; V gene: TRBV27; CDR3 protein: CASRVAGVDTGELFF; CDR3 DNA: TGTGCCAGCAGGGTCGCGGGGGTGGACACCGGGGAGCTGTTTTTT